The text below deals with one TCR beta chain. The germline V gene encodes CDR1 SGHRS and CDR2 YFSETQ. V shed 4 bases and J 0 bases; nucleotides not matched to a gene: 14. The CDR3 covers 19 residues. This sample was taken from a study of cytomegalovirus exposure and HLA in healthy donors. The PCR employed 60 Vbeta primers together with 13 Jbeta primers. Clones were read by immunoSEQ multiplex PCR, and TCRdb kept only the in-frame ones, dropping some. The specimen's table records about 130,000 clones. Sequencing was performed on PBMCs. This TCR was sampled from a man in his thirties or forties in good health and CMV-seronegative. The chain couples TRBV5-1 to TRBJ2-7; TRBD2 matches at 12 bases. CDR3 nucleotide sequence: TGCGCCAGCAGCGCCTCCGGGACTAGCGGGTCCCTTAGCTCCTACGAGCAGTACTTC. Protein: CASSASGTSGSLSSYEQYF.